This T cell receptor (beta chain) was observed in a study of T cell responses to AZD1222 COVID-19 vaccine. Trimming stripped 5 bases from V and 2 bases from J, with 9 bases between. Germline lookup yields CDR1 MDHEN and CDR2 SYDVKM. The CDR3 is 13 amino acids. Assay used: immunoSEQ multiplex PCR; TCRdb lists only in-frame clones, some missing. The sample contains more than 150,000 clones, around 88% of which appear only once. This clone has only a few counts. The same CDR3 is also encoded by other DNA sequences in this sample. This sample comprised peripheral blood, obtained on day 0 of AZD1222 vaccination. The clonotype was recovered from an adult in good health. The rearrangement uses TRBV28 and TRBJ1-2; the D gene is possibly TRBD1 (6 bases). The CDR3 loop is CASSLTGNYGYTF. CDR3 sequence (DNA): TGTGCCAGCAGTCTGACAGGCAACTATGGCTACACCTTC.